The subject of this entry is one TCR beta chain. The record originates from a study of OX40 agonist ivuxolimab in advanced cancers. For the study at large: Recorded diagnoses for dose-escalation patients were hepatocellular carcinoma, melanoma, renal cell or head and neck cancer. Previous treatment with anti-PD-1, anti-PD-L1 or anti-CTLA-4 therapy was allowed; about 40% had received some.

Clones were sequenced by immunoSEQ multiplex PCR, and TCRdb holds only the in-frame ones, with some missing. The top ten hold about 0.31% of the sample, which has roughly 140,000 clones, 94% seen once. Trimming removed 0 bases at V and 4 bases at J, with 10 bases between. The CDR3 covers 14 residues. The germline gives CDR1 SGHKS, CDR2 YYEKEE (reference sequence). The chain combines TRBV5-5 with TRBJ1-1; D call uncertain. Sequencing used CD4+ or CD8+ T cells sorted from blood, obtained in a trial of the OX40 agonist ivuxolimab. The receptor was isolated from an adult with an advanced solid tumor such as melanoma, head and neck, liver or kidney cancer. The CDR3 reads CASSLAYVGTEAFF. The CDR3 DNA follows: TGTGCCAGCAGCTTGGCCTACGTTGGCACTGAAGCTTTCTTT.